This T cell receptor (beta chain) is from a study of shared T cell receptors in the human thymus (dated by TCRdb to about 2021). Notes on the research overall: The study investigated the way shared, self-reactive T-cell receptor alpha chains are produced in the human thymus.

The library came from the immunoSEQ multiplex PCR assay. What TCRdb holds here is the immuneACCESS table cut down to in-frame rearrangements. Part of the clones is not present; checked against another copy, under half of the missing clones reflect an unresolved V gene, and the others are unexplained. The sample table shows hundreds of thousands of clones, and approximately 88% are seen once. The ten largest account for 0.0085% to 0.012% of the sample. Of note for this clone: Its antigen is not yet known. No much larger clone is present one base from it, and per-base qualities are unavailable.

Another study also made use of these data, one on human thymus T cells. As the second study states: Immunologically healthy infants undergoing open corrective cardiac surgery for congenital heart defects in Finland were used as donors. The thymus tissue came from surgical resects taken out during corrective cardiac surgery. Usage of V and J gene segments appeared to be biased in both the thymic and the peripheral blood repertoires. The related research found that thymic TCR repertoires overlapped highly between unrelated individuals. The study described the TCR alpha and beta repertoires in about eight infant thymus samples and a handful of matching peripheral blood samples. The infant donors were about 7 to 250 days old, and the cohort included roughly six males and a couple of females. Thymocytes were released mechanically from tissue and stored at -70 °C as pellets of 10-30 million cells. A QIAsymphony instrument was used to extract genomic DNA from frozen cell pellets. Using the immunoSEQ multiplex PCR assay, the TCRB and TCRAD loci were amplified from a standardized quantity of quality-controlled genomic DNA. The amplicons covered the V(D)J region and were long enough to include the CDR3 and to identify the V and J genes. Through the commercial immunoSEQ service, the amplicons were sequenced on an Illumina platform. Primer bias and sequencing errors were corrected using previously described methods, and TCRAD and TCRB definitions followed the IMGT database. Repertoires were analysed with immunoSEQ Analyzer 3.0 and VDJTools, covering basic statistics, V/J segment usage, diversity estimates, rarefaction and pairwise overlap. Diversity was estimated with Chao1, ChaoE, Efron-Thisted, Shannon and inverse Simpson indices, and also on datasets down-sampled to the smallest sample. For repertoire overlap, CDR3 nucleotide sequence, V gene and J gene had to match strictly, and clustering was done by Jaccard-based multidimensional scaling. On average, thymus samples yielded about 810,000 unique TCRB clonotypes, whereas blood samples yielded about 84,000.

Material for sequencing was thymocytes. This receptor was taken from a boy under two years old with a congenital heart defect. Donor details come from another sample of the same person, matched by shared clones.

The CDR3 is CASEQWGAGELFF. The DNA is as follows: TGTGCCAGCGAGCAGTGGGGGGCCGGGGAGCTGTTTTTT. The chain employs TRBV2 and TRBJ2-2, and possibly TRBD2, on 6 matching bases. V and J are truncated by 8 bases and 6 bases respectively, leaving an intervening sequence of 13 bases. Looking up the germline V gene yields CDR1 SNHLY and CDR2 FYNNEI. The CDR3, cysteine through phenylalanine, is 13 amino acids long. CDR3 DNA is the only sequence kept; it has 39 bases, read in frame from the first base.